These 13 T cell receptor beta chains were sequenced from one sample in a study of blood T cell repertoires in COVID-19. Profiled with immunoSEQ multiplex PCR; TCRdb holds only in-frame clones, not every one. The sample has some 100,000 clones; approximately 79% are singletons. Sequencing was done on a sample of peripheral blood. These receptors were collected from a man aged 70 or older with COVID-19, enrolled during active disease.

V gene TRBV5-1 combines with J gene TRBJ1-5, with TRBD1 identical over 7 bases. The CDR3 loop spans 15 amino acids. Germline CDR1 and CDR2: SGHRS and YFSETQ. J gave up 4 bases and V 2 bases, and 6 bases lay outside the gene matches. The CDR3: CASSFEGQSNQPQHF. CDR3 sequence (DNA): TGCGCCAGCAGCTTTGAGGGACAGTCTAATCAGCCCCAGCATTTT. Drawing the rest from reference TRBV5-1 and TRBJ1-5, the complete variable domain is KAGVTQTPRYLIKTRGQQVTLSCSPISGHRSVSWYQQTPGQGLQFLFEYFSETQRNKGNFPGRFSGRQFSNSRSEMNVSTLELGDSALYLCASSFEGQSNQPQHFGDGTRLSIL.

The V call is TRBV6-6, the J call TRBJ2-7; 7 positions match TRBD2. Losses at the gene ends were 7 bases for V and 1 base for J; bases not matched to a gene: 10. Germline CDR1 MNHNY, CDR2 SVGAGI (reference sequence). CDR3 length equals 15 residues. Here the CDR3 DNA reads TGTGCCAGCACCTCGGGCGGGACTACTTCCTACGAGCAGTACTTC. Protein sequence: CASTSGGTTSYEQYF.

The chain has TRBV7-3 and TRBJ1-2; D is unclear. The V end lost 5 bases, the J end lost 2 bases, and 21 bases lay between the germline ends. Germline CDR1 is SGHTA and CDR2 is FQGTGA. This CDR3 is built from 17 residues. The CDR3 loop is CASSHTNMEGLNYGYTF. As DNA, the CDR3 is TGTGCCAGCAGCCATACGAATATGGAGGGCTTAAACTATGGCTACACCTTC. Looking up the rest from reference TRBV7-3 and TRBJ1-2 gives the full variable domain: GAGVSQTPSNKVTEKGKYVELRCDPISGHTALYWYRQSLGQGPEFLIYFQGTGAADDSGLPNDRFFAVRPEGSVSTLKIQRTERGDSAVYLCASSHTNMEGLNYGYTFGSGTRLTVV.

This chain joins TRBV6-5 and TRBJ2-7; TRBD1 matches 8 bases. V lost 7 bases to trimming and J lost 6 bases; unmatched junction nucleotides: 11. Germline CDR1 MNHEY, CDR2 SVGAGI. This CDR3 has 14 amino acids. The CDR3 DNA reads TGTGCCAGCACCCGCGACAGGGGTAGGGGCGAGCAGTACTTC. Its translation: CASTRDRGRGEQYF.

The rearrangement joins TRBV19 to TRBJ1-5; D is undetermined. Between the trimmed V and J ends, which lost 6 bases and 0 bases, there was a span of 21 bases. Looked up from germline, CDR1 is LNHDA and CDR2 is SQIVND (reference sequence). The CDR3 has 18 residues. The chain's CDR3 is CASSPHRFGRDSNQPQHF. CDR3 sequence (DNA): TGTGCCAGTAGCCCGCACCGCTTTGGGCGGGATAGCAATCAGCCCCAGCATTTT.

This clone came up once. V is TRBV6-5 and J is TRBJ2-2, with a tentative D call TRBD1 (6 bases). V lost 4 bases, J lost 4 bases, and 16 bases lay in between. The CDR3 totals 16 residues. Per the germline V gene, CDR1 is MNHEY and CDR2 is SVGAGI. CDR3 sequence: CASSWRTATTTGELFF. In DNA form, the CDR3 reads TGTGCCAGCAGTTGGAGGACAGCTACAACCACCGGGGAGCTGTTTTTT.

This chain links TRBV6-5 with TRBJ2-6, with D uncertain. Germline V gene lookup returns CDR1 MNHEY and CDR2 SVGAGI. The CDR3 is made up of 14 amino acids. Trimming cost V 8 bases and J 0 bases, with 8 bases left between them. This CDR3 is CASAEVSGANVLTF. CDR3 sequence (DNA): TGTGCCAGCGCCGAGGTCTCTGGGGCCAACGTCCTGACTTTC.

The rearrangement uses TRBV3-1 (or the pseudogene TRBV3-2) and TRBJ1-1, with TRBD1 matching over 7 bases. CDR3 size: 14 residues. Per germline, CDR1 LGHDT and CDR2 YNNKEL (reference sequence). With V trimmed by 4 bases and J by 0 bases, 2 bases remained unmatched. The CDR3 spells CASSRRGVNTEAFF. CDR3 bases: TGTGCCAGCAGCCGCAGGGGGGTGAACACTGAAGCTTTCTTT.

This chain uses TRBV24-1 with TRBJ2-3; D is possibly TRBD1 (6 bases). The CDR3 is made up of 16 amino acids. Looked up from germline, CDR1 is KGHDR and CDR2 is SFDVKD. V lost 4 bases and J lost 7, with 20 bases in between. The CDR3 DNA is TGTGCCACCAGTGAGAAGACAGGACTTCGGGTAAATACGCAGTATTTT. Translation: CATSEKTGLRVNTQYF.

CDR3 amino acids: CASSFGRAYHNEQFF. The CDR3 DNA follows: TGTGCCAGCAGCTTCGGGAGGGCCTATCACAATGAGCAGTTCTTC. The rearrangement uses TRBV11-3 and TRBJ2-1; 8 bases match TRBD2. Germline CDR1 and CDR2: SGHNT and YENEEA. V gave up 3 bases and J gave up 5 bases; unmatched junction bases: 6. The CDR3 has 15 amino acids.

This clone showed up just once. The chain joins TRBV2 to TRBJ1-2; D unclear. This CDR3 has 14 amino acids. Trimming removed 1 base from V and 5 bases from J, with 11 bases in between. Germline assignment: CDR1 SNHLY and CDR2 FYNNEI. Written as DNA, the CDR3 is TGTGCCAGCAGTGAAGTGGCCTCCCCATATGGCTACACCTTC. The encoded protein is CASSEVASPYGYTF.

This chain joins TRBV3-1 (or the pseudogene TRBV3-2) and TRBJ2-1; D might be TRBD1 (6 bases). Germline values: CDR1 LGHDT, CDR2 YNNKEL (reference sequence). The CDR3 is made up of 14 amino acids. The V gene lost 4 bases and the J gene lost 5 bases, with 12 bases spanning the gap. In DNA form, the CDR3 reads TGTGCCAGCAGCCCCCCGGACAGAAACAATGAGCAGTTCTTC. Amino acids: CASSPPDRNNEQFF.

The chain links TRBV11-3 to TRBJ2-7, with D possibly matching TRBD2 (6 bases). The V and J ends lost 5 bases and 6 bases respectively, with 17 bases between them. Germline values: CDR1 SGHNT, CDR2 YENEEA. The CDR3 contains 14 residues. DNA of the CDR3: TGTGCCAGCAGCGCTCGCGGGGACTTCGCCGAGCAGTACTTC. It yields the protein CASSARGDFAEQYF.